Described below is a single T cell receptor (beta chain) sequence and its context. Its antigen is not identified. The sample originates from a study of long-term antiretroviral therapy in people with HIV. Study-wide background: It was about a decade before the 2015 immediate-ART recommendation that the earliest samples were taken. Points from the study as a whole: From the mid-2000s to the late 2010s, blood was obtained, possibly while participants received older ART regimens. All time points showed a repertoire dominated by clones expanded before ART. Relative to control repertoires, HIV repertoires exhibited narrower CDR3 length ranges.

CDR3 length: 13 residues. V was shortened by 4 bases and J by 2 bases, with 8 bases between the two germline ends. Germline V CDR1 and CDR2: LNHDA, SQIVND (reference sequence). Samples were assayed with immunoSEQ v3.0 at survey level. Produced via immunoSEQ multiplex PCR; TCRdb's table is partial and in-frame only. The sample carries some 20,000 clones, over 80% recorded once. The rearrangement uses TRBV19 and TRBJ1-1; maybe TRBD1 (5 bases). This TCR came from a man aged 18 to 30 with HIV. The specimen was unsorted PBMCs, collected 2.1 years after starting antiretroviral therapy. As DNA, the CDR3 is TGTGCCAGTAGTACAGGGTTAAACACTGAAGCTTTCTTT. The encoded protein is CASSTGLNTEAFF. Based on the CDR3 plus reference TRBV19 and TRBJ1-1, the full variable domain is DGGITQSPKYLFRKEGQNVTLSCEQNLNHDAMYWYRQDPGQGLRLIYYSQIVNDFQKGDIAEGYSVSREKKESFPLTVTSAQKNPTAFYLCASSTGLNTEAFFGQGTRLTVV.